These 29 T cell receptor beta chains were all obtained from the same sample, sequenced in a study of T-cell memory formation after mild COVID-19. MiXCR, applied by TCRdb to the 5' RACE reads, yields one record per CDR3 protein. Among about 200,000 distinct CDR3 sequences listed, roughly 10% were seen once. The sequencing input was PBMCs or a T cell subset sorted from them (not recorded which). The receptors were sampled from a man aged 18-30 years who had mild COVID-19 (a few samples of this study predate the infection). Cell type and time point are not known.

This rearrangement joins TRBV27 to TRBJ2-5; tentative D call: TRBD2 (5 bases). CDR1 is MNHEY and CDR2 is SMNVEV in the germline V gene (reference sequence). The ends were cut back, 3 bases at V and 2 bases at J, with 10 bases in the middle. This CDR3 contains 14 residues. The CDR3 DNA follows: TGTGCCAGCAGTTTCCTAGCTTCGCAAGAGACCCAGTACTTC. Its protein product is CASSFLASQETQYF.

The table lists this clonotype with many counts. V and J are TRBV30 and TRBJ2-7; 9 bases match TRBD2. The ends lost 4 bases at V and 2 bases at J; junction bases unmatched: 0. In germline, CDR1 is GTSNPN, CDR2 SVGIG (reference sequence). There are 12 residues in the CDR3. CDR3 sequence: CAWTSGTYEQYF. CDR3 nucleotides: TGTGCCTGGACTAGCGGGACCTACGAGCAGTACTTC.

This clonotype was counted many times. This chain connects TRBV3-1 to TRBJ2-1, with D perhaps matching TRBD2 (5 bases). The CDR3 loop spans 14 amino acids. Germline-derived CDR1 and CDR2 are LGHDT and YNNKEL (reference sequence). The V and J ends lost 1 base and 6 bases respectively, with 10 bases between them. This CDR3 reads CASSQGLEGNEQFF. In nucleotides, the CDR3 is TGTGCCAGCAGCCAAGGGCTAGAGGGCAATGAGCAGTTCTTC.

This clonotype was counted many times. The chain uses TRBV7-8 and TRBJ2-3, with 8 nucleotides matching TRBD2. Germline V gene data show CDR1 as SGHVS and CDR2 as FQNEAQ. J lost 0 bases, V lost 0 bases, and 8 bases had no gene match. The CDR3 sequence is 18 residues long. The CDR3 bases are TGTGCCAGCAGCTTAGCCAGCGGGGGAGGGTTGAGCACAGATACGCAGTATTTT. Encoded protein: CASSLASGGGLSTDTQYF.

This clonotype was detected a few times. The V gene is TRBV7-2, the J gene TRBJ1-2; D uncertain. The CDR3 spans 14 residues. Trimming pared 2 bases from V and 8 bases from J, leaving 15 bases between. Germline lookup yields CDR1 SGHTA and CDR2 FQGNSA. CDR3 nucleotides: TGTGCCAGCAGCTTAAGCAGAACCTACCCGGGCTACACCTTC. As protein: CASSLSRTYPGYTF.

The gene calls are TRBV7-2 and TRBJ2-5, with D perhaps matching TRBD2 (5 bases). The germline gives CDR1 SGHTA, CDR2 FQGNSA. The CDR3 runs to 14 residues. Deletions cut 2 bases from V and 5 bases from J, with 12 bases between. The CDR3 spells CASSLRTRAETQYF. The CDR3 DNA reads TGTGCCAGCAGCTTACGCACGCGGGCGGAGACCCAGTACTTC.

The rearrangement joins TRBV6-5 to TRBJ2-3; TRBD2 agrees at 7 bases. CDR3 length: 16 amino acids. Trimming took 0 bases from V and 1 from J; bases not matched to a gene: 4. Per germline, CDR1 MNHEY and CDR2 SVGAGI. The CDR3 coding sequence is TGTGCCAGCAGTTACTCGCCCACTAGCGGCACAGATACGCAGTATTTT. Amino acid sequence: CASSYSPTSGTDTQYF.

V is TRBV4-2 and J is TRBJ1-5, with 10 bases lining up with TRBD1. CDR3 size: 15 residues. From germline, CDR1 is LGHNA and CDR2 YNFKEQ. J gave up 5 bases and V 4 bases, and 5 bases lay outside the gene matches. For the CDR3, the DNA is TGTGCCAGCAGCCGGGGACAGGGGTTTGATCAGCCCCAGCATTTT. Translated, it gives CASSRGQGFDQPQHF.

This clonotype was recorded many times. The V gene is TRBV6-5, the J gene TRBJ2-3, with a tentative D call TRBD2 (6 bases). Germline loops: CDR1 MNHEY, CDR2 SVGAGI. The V and J ends lost 0 bases and 3 bases respectively, with 16 bases between them. The CDR3 runs to 17 residues. The CDR3: CASSYSTGGVGTDTQYF. The CDR3 DNA reads TGTGCCAGCAGTTACTCTACCGGGGGTGTGGGTACAGATACGCAGTATTTT.

In this sample, this clonotype turned up a few times. The chain combines TRBV12-3 or TRBV12-4 with TRBJ1-5; unclear D gene. V was cut by 6 bases and J by 0 bases, with 6 bases left in between. CDR3 size: 13 residues. CDR3 amino acids: CASSYHSNQPQHF. In DNA, the CDR3 is TGTGCCAGCAGCTACCATAGCAATCAGCCCCAGCATTTT.

V is TRBV14 and J is TRBJ2-3; D is ambiguous. The CDR3 runs to 12 residues. Trimming shortened V by 2 bases and J by 8 bases, and 8 bases separated the two germline ends. Per the germline V gene, CDR1 is SGHDN and CDR2 is FVKESK. CDR3 sequence (DNA): TGTGCCAGCAGCCAATTGGCCGGTACGCAGTATTTT. Amino acids: CASSQLAGTQYF.

This chain uses TRBV11-3 with TRBJ2-7; TRBD1 matches at 8 bases. The germline V gene encodes CDR1 SGHNT and CDR2 YENEEA. The CDR3 has 15 residues. Trimming at V came to 5 bases and at J to 5 bases, leaving 11 bases not matched to a gene. The CDR3: CASSQRGQARHEQYF. The CDR3 DNA sequence: TGTGCCAGCAGCCAACGGGGACAGGCACGCCACGAGCAGTACTTC.

This chain uses TRBV12-3 or TRBV12-4 with TRBJ1-5; no reliable D call. V gave up 4 bases and J gave up 11 bases, with 12 bases separating them. The CDR3 contains 12 residues. CDR3 sequence reads: CASSSGRKAQHF. The CDR3 nucleotides are TGTGCCAGCAGTTCCGGACGAAAGGCCCAGCATTTT.

This clonotype has just a few counts. The rearrangement joins TRBV6-1 to TRBJ2-3, with 10 bases fitting TRBD1. V trimming: 6 bases; J trimming: 9 bases; junction bases outside the gene matches: 3. This CDR3 region has 12 residues. Germline loops: CDR1 MNHNS, CDR2 SASEGT. CDR3 bases: TGTGCCAGCAGCGGGACAGGGGTGACGCAGTATTTT. The encoded protein is CASSGTGVTQYF.

The chain is built from TRBV4-3 and TRBJ2-6; D possibly corresponds to TRBD2 (5 bases). With 3 bases removed from V and 4 bases from J, the gap between germline ends came to 7 bases. The CDR3 loop spans 14 amino acids. Germline values: CDR1 LGHNA, CDR2 YSLEER. The CDR3 DNA reads TGCGCCAGCAGCCAGCCGGGGGGGGCCAACGTCCTGACTTTC. This encodes CASSQPGGANVLTF.

There are a few counts of this clonotype. V is TRBV10-3 and J is TRBJ2-2; 8 positions agree with TRBD1. CDR3 size: 14 residues. Trimming took 6 bases from V and 6 from J; bases not matched to a gene: 6. CDR1 and CDR2 from the germline V gene are ENHRY and SYGVKD. Here the CDR3 reads CAIRKDREAGELFF. DNA for the CDR3: TGTGCCATCAGAAAGGACAGGGAGGCCGGGGAGCTGTTTTTT.

This clonotype was seen only a few times. The rearrangement links TRBV4-1 to TRBJ2-7, with TRBD1 identical over 10 bases. Germline V lookup: CDR1 MGHRA, CDR2 YSYEKL. V shed 2 bases and J 3 bases; nucleotides not matched to a gene: 16. This CDR3 comprises 19 residues. Here the CDR3 DNA reads TGCGCCAGCAGCCAATACCCGAACGGGGACAGGGGTCATATCTACGAGCAGTACGTC. Its protein product is CASSQYPNGDRGHIYEQYV.

In this sample, this clonotype turned up a few times. The genes are TRBV10-3 and TRBJ2-5, with D tentatively TRBD2 (5 bases). V dropped 10 bases and J dropped 7 bases, with 13 bases sitting between them. The CDR3 loop spans 11 amino acids. Germline CDR1 is ENHRY and CDR2 is SYGVKD. The CDR3 DNA sequence: TGTGCCACCAGCTTTGAGGGGACCCAGTACTTC. This gives the protein CATSFEGTQYF.

Ten or more counts support this clonotype. The rearrangement joins TRBV2 to TRBJ1-6, with D possibly TRBD1 on 6 matching bases. The CDR3 loop spans 13 amino acids. The germline CDR1 and CDR2 sequences are SNHLY and FYNNEI. V was trimmed by 6 bases and J by 10 bases, leaving 13 bases between them. The CDR3 sequence: CASSPTGRSPLHF. As DNA, the CDR3 is TGTGCCAGCAGCCCCACAGGGCGCTCACCCCTCCACTTT.

This clonotype has at least ten counts. The chain links TRBV7-2 to TRBJ2-1, with D uncertain. This CDR3 region has 13 residues. The V end was cut by 4 bases, the J end by 12 bases, with 16 bases between. Germline CDR1 SGHTA, CDR2 FQGNSA. The CDR3 loop reads CASSSNSLDPQFF. In nucleotides, the CDR3 is TGTGCCAGCAGCTCAAACTCCTTGGATCCGCAGTTCTTC.

This clonotype was observed a handful of times. The V gene is TRBV24-1, the J gene TRBJ2-1, with D possibly matching TRBD2 (7 bases). Germline V lookup: CDR1 KGHDR, CDR2 SFDVKD. V was clipped by 6 bases and J by 8 bases, with 22 bases between them. The CDR3 is 16 residues long. In DNA, the CDR3 is TGTGCCACCAGTCCCACTAGGGGGGAGGGCGTAGATGAGCAGTTCTTC. It encodes CATSPTRGEGVDEQFF.

The chain uses TRBV3-1 and TRBJ2-6; D gene unclear. CDR3 length equals 14 residues. Germline V lookup: CDR1 LGHDT, CDR2 YNNKEL (reference sequence). V was pared by 4 bases and J by 2 bases, with 6 bases between. The CDR3 coding sequence is TGTGCCAGCAGCCGGGATACTGGGGCCAACGTCCTGACTTTC. This codes for CASSRDTGANVLTF.

The chain couples TRBV24-1 to TRBJ1-2; no reliable D call. Between the trimmed V and J ends, which lost 5 bases and 2 bases, there was a span of 8 bases. The CDR3 runs to 13 residues. Germline CDR1 and CDR2: KGHDR and SFDVKD. Written as DNA, the CDR3 is TGTGCCACCAGTGTCGGGTGCAACTATGGCTACACCTTC. This codes for CATSVGCNYGYTF.

This sequence joins TRBV7-2 and TRBJ1-4; the D gene is possibly TRBD1 (5 bases). The V end was cut by 3 bases, the J end by 7 bases, with 15 bases between. Per the germline V gene, CDR1 is SGHTA and CDR2 is FQGNSA. The CDR3 is 15 residues long. This chain's CDR3 is CASSFAGGWSEKLFF. The DNA for the CDR3 is TGTGCCAGCAGCTTTGCCGGGGGATGGAGTGAAAAACTGTTTTTT.

V usage is TRBV30 and J usage is TRBJ2-2; D not certain. Germline lookup yields CDR1 GTSNPN and CDR2 SVGIG (reference sequence). Trimming removed 4 bases at V and 1 base at J, with 4 bases between. The CDR3 consists of 12 residues. In DNA form, the CDR3 reads TGTGCCTGGAAAAGGAACACCGGGGAGCTGTTTTTT. As protein: CAWKRNTGELFF. Based on the CDR3 plus reference TRBV30 and TRBJ2-2, the full variable domain is SQTIHQWPATLVQPVGSPLSLECTVEGTSNPNLYWYRQAAGRGLQLLFYSVGIGQISSEVPQNLSASRPQDRQFILSSKKLLLSDSGFYLCAWKRNTGELFFGEGSRLTVL.

The rearrangement joins TRBV12-3 or TRBV12-4 to TRBJ2-7; D may be TRBD1 or TRBD2 (5 bases each). The CDR3 consists of 12 residues. Trimming stripped 6 bases from V and 4 bases from J, with 10 bases between. The CDR3 reads CASRRDLYEQYF. CDR3 DNA: TGTGCCAGCAGAAGGGACCTTTACGAGCAGTACTTC.

The table lists this clonotype with a few counts. J is TRBJ2-4 and V is TRBV6-2 or TRBV6-3; 9 bases map to TRBD1. This CDR3 has 18 amino acids. Germline assignment: CDR1 MNHEY and CDR2 SVGEGT. Trimming cost V 3 bases and J 0 bases; bases outside gene matches: 9. CDR3: CASSYTGGPVIAKNIQYF. Written as DNA, the CDR3 is TGTGCCAGCAGTTATACAGGGGGCCCGGTGATAGCCAAAAACATTCAGTACTTC.

In this sample, this clonotype turned up many times. The chain joins TRBV2 to TRBJ2-7; the D is unclear. The V and J ends lost 3 bases and 5 bases respectively, with 11 bases between them. CDR1 and CDR2 from the germline V gene are SNHLY and FYNNEI. This CDR3 has 13 amino acids. The CDR3 DNA reads TGTGCCAGCAGTGAGTTCCCCCGGGACGAGCAGTACGTC. Translation gives CASSEFPRDEQYV.

The chain is built from TRBV5-1 and TRBJ1-6; 7 nucleotides agree with TRBD1. The ends lost 4 bases at V and 7 bases at J; junction bases unmatched: 8. Germline values: CDR1 SGHRS, CDR2 YFSETQ. The CDR3 covers 15 residues. The chain's CDR3 is CASSTSTGPNSPLHF. CDR3 coding DNA: TGCGCCAGCAGCACTTCGACAGGGCCCAATTCACCCCTCCACTTT.